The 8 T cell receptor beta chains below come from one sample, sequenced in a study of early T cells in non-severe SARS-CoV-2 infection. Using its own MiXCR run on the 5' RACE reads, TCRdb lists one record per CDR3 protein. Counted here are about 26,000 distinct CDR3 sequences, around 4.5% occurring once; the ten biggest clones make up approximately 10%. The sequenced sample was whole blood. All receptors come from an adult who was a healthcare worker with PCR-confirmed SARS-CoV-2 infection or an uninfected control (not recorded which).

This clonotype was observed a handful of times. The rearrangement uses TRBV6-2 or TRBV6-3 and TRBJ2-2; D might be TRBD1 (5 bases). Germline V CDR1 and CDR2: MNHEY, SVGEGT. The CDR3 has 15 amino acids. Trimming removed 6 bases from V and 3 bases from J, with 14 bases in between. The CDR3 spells CASRIRQKDTGELFF. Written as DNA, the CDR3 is TGTGCCAGCAGAATCCGACAGAAGGACACCGGGGAGCTGTTTTTT.

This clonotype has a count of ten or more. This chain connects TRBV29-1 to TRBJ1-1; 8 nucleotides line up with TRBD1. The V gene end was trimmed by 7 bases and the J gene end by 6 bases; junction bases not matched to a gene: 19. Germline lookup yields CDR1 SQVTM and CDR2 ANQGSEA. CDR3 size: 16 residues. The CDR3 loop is CSGLSRDRSFSSEAFF. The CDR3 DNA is TGCAGCGGGCTATCCCGGGACAGGTCCTTTTCGTCTGAAGCTTTCTTT.

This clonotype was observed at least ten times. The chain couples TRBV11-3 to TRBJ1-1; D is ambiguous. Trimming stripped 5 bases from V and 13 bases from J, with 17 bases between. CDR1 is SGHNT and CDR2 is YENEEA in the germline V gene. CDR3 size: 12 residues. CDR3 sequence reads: CASSQELAMVFF. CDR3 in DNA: TGTGCCAGCAGCCAGGAATTAGCGATGGTTTTCTTT.

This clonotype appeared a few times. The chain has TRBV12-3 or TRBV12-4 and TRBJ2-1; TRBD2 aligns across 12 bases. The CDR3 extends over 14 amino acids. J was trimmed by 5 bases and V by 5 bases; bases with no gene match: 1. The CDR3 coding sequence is TGTGCCAGCAGTCGGACTAGCGGGGACAATGAGCAGTTCTTC. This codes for CASSRTSGDNEQFF.

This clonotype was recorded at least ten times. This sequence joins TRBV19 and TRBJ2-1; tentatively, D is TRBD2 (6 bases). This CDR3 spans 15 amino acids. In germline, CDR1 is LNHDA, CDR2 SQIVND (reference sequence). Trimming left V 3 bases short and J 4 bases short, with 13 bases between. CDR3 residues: CASSILASGYNEQFF. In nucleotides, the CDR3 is TGTGCCAGTAGTATCCTAGCGTCGGGGTACAATGAGCAGTTCTTC.

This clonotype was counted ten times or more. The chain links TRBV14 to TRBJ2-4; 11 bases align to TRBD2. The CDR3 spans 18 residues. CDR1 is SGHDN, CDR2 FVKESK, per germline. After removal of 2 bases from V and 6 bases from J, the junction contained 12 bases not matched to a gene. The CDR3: CASSQLTSTSGTPNIQYF. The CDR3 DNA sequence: TGTGCCAGCAGCCAACTTACTTCGACTAGCGGGACTCCAAACATTCAGTACTTC.

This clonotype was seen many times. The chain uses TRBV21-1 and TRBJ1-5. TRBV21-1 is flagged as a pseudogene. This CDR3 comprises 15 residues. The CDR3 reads CASSKEVGRLQPQHF. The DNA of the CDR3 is TGTGCCAGCAGCAAAGAAGTAGGTCGGCTTCAGCCCCAGCATTTT.

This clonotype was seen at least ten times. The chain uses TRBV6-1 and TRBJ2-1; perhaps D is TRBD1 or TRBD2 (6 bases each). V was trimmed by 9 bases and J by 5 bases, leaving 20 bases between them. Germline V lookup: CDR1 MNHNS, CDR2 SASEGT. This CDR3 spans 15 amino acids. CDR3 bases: TGTGCCAGTGGGGGCTTTTGGAGGGAAAACAATGAGCAGTTCTTC. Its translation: CASGGFWRENNEQFF.